The 2 T cell receptor beta chains below all came from one sample that was sequenced in a study of blood T cell repertoires in COVID-19. This table comes from immunoSEQ multiplex PCR, and its TCRdb copy is limited to in-frame clones, with some not included. The sample contains about 190,000 clones, roughly 90% of which appear only once. The sequenced sample was peripheral blood. Receptors originate from a man aged 45-60 years with acute or convalescent COVID-19.

The CDR3 loop reads CATSDRGAGANVLTF. The CDR3 DNA follows: TGTGCCACCAGTGATAGAGGCGCTGGGGCCAACGTCCTGACTTTC. The chain uses TRBV24-1 and TRBJ2-6; D uncertain. CDR3 length equals 15 residues. Trimming removed 3 bases from V and 2 bases from J, with 7 bases in between. Germline V lookup: CDR1 KGHDR, CDR2 SFDVKD.

The chain is built from TRBV7-2 and TRBJ1-2, with a weak D call TRBD1 (6 bases). CDR3 size: 15 residues. V was shortened by 4 bases and J by 7 bases, with 19 bases between the two germline ends. The V gene's germline CDR1 is SGHTA and CDR2 FQGNSA. The chain's CDR3 is CASSYTTGTDSGYTF. The CDR3 DNA follows: TGTGCCAGCAGCTATACAACAGGGACGGATTCTGGCTACACCTTC.